This T cell receptor (beta chain) was obtained from a study of blood T cell repertoires in COVID-19. A PCR-confirmed or clinician-diagnosed COVID-19 case had contacted exposed participants within 2 weeks of entry. Using immunoSEQ multiplex PCR, the repertoire was profiled, and TCRdb retains in-frame clones only, with some absent. The sample gives about 350,000 clones, about 90% of which show up once; just over 1% is in the top ten. The germline gives CDR1 LNHDA, CDR2 SQIVND (reference sequence). The CDR3 has 20 amino acids. Unmatched junction bases numbered 22, after V lost 4 bases and J lost 4 bases.

The chain links TRBV19 to TRBJ1-5, with 7 bases lining up with TRBD1. The sequence was collected from a woman in her thirties who had been exposed to COVID-19. Sequences were obtained from PBMCs or T cells enriched from blood (not recorded which). The CDR3 protein is CASSTFGQENALTSNQPQHF. The DNA of the CDR3 is TGTGCCAGTAGTACTTTTGGACAGGAGAACGCGTTGACCTCGAATCAGCCCCAGCATTTT. Drawing the rest from reference TRBV19 and TRBJ1-5, the complete variable domain is DGGITQSPKYLFRKEGQNVTLSCEQNLNHDAMYWYRQDPGQGLRLIYYSQIVNDFQKGDIAEGYSVSREKKESFPLTVTSAQKNPTAFYLCASSTFGQENALTSNQPQHFGDGTRLSIL.